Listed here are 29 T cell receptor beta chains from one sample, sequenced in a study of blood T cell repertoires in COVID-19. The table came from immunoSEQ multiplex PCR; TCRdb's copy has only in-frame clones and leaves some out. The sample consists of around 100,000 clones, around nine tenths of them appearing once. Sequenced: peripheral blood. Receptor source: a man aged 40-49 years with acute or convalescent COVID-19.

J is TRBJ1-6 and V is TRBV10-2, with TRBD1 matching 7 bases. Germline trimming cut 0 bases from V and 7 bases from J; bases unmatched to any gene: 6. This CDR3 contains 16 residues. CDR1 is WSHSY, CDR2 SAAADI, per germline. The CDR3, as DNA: TGCGCCAGCAGTGAGTCACAGGGGCCGAGGAATTCACCCCTCCACTTT. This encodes CASSESQGPRNSPLHF.

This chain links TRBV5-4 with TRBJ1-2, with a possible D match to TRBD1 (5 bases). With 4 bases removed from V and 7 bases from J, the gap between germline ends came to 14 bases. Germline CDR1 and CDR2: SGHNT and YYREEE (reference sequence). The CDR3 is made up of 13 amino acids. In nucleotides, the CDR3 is TGTGCCAGCAGCCTGACGGGGGGAGGTGGCTACACCTTC. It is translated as CASSLTGGGGYTF.

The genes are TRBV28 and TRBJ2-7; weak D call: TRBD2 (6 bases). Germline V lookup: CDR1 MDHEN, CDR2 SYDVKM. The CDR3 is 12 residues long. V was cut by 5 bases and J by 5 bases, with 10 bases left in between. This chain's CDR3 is CASSREYNEQYF. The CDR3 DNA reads TGTGCCAGCAGTCGGGAGTATAACGAGCAGTACTTC.

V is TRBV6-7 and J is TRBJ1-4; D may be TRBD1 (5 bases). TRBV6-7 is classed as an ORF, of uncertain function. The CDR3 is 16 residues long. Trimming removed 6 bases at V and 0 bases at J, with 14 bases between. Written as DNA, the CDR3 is TGTGCCAGCAGACAGGTAGGCCATGCAACTAATGAAAAACTGTTTTTT. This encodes CASRQVGHATNEKLFF.

The CDR3 protein is CASSARQGSQPQHF. CDR3 DNA sequence: TGTGCCAGCAGTGCCCGACAGGGGAGTCAGCCCCAGCATTTT. The V call is TRBV27, the J call TRBJ1-5; TRBD1 matches 8 bases. The CDR3 has 14 amino acids. Germline CDR1 and CDR2: MNHEY and SMNVEV (reference sequence). V gave up 5 bases and J gave up 6 bases; unmatched junction bases: 6.

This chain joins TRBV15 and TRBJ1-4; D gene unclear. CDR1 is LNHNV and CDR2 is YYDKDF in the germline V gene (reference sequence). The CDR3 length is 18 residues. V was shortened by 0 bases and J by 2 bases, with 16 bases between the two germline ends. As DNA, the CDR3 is TGTGCCACCAGCAGAGATATTGGGCTAACTTCCACTAATGAAAAACTGTTTTTT. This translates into CATSRDIGLTSTNEKLFF.

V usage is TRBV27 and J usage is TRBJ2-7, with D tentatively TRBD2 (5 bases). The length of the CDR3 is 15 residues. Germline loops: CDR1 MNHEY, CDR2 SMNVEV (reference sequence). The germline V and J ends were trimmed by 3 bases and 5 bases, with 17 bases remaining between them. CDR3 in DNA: TGTGCCAGCAGTTTTCAGCGGACCTTCGGCCACGAGCAGTACTTC. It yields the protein CASSFQRTFGHEQYF.

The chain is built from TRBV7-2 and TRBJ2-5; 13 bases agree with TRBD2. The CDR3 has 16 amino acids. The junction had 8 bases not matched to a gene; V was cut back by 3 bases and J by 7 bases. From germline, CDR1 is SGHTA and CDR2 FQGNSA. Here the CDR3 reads CASSFEGTSGVGTQYF. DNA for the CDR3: TGTGCCAGCAGCTTTGAAGGGACTAGCGGGGTGGGGACCCAGTACTTC.

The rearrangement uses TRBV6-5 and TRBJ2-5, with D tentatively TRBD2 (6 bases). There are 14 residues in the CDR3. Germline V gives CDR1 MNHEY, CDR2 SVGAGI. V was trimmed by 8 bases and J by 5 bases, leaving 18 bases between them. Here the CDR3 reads CASRLETRGETQYF. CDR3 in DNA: TGTGCCAGCCGCCTTGAGACTAGAGGGGAGACCCAGTACTTC.

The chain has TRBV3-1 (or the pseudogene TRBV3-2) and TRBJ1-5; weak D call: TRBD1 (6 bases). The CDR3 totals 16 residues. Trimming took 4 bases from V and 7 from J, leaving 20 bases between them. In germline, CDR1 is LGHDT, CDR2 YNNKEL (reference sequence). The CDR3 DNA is TGTGCCAGCAGCCCCGCCTCCCCAGGGGTTGTGCAGCCCCAGCATTTT. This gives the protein CASSPASPGVVQPQHF.

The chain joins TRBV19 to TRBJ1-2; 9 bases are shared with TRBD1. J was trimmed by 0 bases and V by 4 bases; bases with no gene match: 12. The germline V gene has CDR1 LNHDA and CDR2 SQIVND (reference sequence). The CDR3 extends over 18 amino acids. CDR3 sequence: CASSTGQGTVLTNYGYTF. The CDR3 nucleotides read TGTGCCAGTAGTACCGGACAGGGGACCGTCTTGACTAACTATGGCTACACCTTC.

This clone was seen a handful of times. CDR3 bases: TGTGCCAGCAGTTTTCGGGGATCGAATTCACCCCTCCACTTT. It specifies CASSFRGSNSPLHF. This chain links TRBV27 with TRBJ1-6, with no clear D. Germline V gene sequence: CDR1 MNHEY, CDR2 SMNVEV (reference sequence). V was pared by 3 bases and J by 7 bases, with 10 bases between. CDR3 length equals 14 residues.

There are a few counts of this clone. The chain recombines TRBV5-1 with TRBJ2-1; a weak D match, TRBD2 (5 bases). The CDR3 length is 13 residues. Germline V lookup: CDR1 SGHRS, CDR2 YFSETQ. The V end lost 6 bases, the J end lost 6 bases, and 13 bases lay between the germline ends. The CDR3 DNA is TGCGCCAGCACCCGGGCGGGTTCCAATGAGCAGTTCTTC. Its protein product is CASTRAGSNEQFF.

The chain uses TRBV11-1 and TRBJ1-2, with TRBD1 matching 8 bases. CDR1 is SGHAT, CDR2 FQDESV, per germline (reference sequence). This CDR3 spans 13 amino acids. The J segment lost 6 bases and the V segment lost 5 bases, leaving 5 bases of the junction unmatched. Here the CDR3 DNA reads TGTGCCAGCAGCCCTACAGGGGGGGATGGCTACACCTTC. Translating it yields CASSPTGGDGYTF.

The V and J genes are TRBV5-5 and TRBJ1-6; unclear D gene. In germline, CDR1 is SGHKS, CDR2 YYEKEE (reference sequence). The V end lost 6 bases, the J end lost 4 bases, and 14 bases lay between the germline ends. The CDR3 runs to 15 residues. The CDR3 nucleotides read TGTGCCAGCAAACTTGGCGGTCAGTATAATTCACCCCTCCACTTT. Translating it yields CASKLGGQYNSPLHF.

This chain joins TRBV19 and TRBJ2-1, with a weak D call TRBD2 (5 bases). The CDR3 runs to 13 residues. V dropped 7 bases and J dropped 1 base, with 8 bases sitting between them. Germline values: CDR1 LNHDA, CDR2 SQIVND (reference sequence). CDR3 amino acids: CASNEGSYNEQFF. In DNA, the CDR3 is TGTGCCAGTAACGAGGGATCCTACAATGAGCAGTTCTTC.

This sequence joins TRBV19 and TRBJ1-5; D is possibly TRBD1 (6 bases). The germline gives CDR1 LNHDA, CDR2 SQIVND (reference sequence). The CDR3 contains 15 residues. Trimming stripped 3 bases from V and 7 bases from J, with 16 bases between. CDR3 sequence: CASSMLLAGTQPQHF. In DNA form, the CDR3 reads TGTGCCAGTAGTATGTTGTTGGCCGGGACACAGCCCCAGCATTTT.

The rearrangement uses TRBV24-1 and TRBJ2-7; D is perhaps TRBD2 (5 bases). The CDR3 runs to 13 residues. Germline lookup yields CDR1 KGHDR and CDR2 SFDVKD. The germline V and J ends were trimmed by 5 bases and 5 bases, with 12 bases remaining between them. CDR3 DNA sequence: TGTGCCACCAGTGTACCGGGGATAGACGAGCAGTACTTC. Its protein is CATSVPGIDEQYF.

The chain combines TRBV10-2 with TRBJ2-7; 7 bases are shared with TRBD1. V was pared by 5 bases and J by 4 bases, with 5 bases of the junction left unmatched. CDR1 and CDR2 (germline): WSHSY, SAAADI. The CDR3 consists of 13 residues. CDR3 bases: TGCGCCAGCAGTCGGACAGGAGAATACGAGCAGTACTTC. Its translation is CASSRTGEYEQYF.

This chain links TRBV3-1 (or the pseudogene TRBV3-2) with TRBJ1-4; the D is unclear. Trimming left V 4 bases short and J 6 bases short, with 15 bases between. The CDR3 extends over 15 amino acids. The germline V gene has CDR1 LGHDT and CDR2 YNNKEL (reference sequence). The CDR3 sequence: CASSPVMRADEKLFF. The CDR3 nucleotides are TGTGCCAGCAGCCCGGTGATGCGGGCCGATGAAAAACTGTTTTTT.

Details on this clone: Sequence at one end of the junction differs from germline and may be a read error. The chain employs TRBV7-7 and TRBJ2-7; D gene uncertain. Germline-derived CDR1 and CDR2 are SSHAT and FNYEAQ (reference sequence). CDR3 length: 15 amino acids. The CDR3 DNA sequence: TGTGCTAGCAGCGTCGGCACCGGGTTCTCCTACGAGCAGTACTTC. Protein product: CASSVGTGFSYEQYF.

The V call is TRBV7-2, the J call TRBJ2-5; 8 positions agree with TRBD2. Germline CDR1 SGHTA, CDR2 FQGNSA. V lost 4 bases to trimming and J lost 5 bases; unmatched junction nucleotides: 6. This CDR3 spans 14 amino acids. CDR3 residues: CASSSKRGWETQYF. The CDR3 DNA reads TGTGCCAGCAGCTCCAAGCGGGGGTGGGAGACCCAGTACTTC.

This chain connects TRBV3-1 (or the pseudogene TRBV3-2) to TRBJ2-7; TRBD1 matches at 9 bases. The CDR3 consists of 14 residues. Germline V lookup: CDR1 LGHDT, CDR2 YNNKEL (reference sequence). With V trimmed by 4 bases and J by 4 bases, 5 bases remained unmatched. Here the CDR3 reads CASSLGQGKYEQYF. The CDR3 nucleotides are TGTGCCAGCAGCCTCGGACAGGGGAAGTACGAGCAGTACTTC.

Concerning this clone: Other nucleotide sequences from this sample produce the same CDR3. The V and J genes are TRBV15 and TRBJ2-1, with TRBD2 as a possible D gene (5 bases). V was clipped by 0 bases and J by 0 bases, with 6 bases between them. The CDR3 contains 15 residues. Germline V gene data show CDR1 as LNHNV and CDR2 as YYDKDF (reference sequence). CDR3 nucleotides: TGTGCCACCAGCAGAGACCGGGGCTCCTACAATGAGCAGTTCTTC. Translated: CATSRDRGSYNEQFF.

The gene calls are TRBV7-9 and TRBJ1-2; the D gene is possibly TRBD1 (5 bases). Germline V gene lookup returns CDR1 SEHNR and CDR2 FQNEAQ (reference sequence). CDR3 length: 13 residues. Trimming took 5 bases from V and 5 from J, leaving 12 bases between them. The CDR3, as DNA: TGTGCCAGCAGCCCTTGGGGCTCGTATGGCTACACCTTC. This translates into CASSPWGSYGYTF.

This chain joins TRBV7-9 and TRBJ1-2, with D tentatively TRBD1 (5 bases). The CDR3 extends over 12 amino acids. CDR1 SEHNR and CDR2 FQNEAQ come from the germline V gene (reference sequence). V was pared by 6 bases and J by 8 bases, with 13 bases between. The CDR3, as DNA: TGTGCCAGCAGTCCCAGGGCCGGGGGCTACACCTTC. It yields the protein CASSPRAGGYTF. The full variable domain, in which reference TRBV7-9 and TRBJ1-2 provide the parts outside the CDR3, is DTGVSQNPRHKITKRGQNVTFRCDPISEHNRLYWYRQTLGQGPEFLTYFQNEAQLEKSRLLSDRFSAERPKGSFSTLEIQRTEQGDSAMYLCASSPRAGGYTFGSGTRLTVV.

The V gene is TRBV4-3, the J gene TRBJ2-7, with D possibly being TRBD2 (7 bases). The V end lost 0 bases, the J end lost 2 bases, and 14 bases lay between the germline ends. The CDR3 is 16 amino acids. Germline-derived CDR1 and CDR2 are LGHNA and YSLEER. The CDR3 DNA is TGCGCCAGCAGCCAAGACGGGGGGCGCTTCACCTACGAGCAGTACTTC. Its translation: CASSQDGGRFTYEQYF.

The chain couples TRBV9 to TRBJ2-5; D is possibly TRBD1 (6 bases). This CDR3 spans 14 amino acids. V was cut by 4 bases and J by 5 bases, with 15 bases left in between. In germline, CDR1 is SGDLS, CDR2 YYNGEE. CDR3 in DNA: TGTGCCAGCAGCCTGGGGGCGGCGGCCGAGACCCAGTACTTC. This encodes CASSLGAAAETQYF.

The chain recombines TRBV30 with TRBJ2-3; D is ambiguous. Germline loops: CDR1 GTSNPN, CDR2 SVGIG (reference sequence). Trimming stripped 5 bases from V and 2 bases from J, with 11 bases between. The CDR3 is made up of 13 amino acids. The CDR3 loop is CAWGSDVTDTQYF. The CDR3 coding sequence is TGTGCCTGGGGAAGCGATGTCACAGATACGCAGTATTTT.